This is a list of T cell receptor beta chains from one sample in a study of T-cell reconstitution after alpha-beta-depleted transplantation in children. Using its own MiXCR run on the PCR reads, TCRdb lists one record per CDR3 protein. The profile shows approximately 220,000 distinct CDR3 sequences, over 15% of them singletons. The sample consisted of PBMCs, mostly from graft donor cells, taken 360 days after TCRalphabeta/CD19-depleted stem cell transplant. Receptors originate from a male patient between 2 and 15 years old who had a stem cell transplant for acute lymphoblastic leukemia, so the T cells may come from the graft donor. CDR3s include the opening cysteine and the closing phenylalanine or tryptophan. D genes are given only for firm matches. Size tells how often a clone was seen (once, few, many) or the class of an expanded clone, and some rows leave it out.

abundance	v_gene	d_gene	j_gene	CDR3aa	CDR3nt
-	TRBV5-1	-	TRBJ1-3	CASSLAPGPTAGNTIYF	TGCGCCAGCAGCTTGGCCCCGGGCCCCACGGCTGGAAACACCATATATTTT
few	TRBV4-1	-	TRBJ1-1	CASSQGTRVDTEAFF	TGCGCCAGCAGCCAAGGAACCAGGGTTGACACTGAAGCTTTCTTT
-	TRBV27	TRBD1	TRBJ2-7	CASSSRGQGVYEQYF	TGTGCCAGCAGTTCAAGGGGACAGGGGGTCTACGAGCAGTACTTC
-	TRBV6-2/TRBV6-3	-	TRBJ1-1	CASSYRDTGTNTEAFF	TGTGCCAGCAGTTACCGCGACACGGGGACCAACACTGAAGCTTTCTTT
few	TRBV11-2	-	TRBJ1-3	CASSSLGHNSGNTIYF	TGTGCCAGCAGCTCACTAGGACATAACTCTGGAAACACCATATATTTT
few	TRBV28	-	TRBJ1-1	CASSLNPGQNTEAFF	TGTGCCAGCAGTTTAAATCCGGGCCAAAACACTGAAGCTTTCTTT
-	TRBV13	TRBD2	TRBJ2-3	CASRGTSVTDTQYF	TGTGCCAGCAGAGGGACTAGCGTCACAGATACGCAGTATTTT
-	TRBV7-6	TRBD1	TRBJ2-1	CASSLTGESVNEQFF	TGTGCCAGCAGCCTGACAGGGGAATCAGTAAATGAGCAGTTCTTC
few	TRBV5-1	TRBD2	TRBJ2-5	CASSLGLADWQETQYF	TGCGCCAGCAGCTTGGGACTAGCGGATTGGCAAGAGACCCAGTACTTC
few	TRBV6-2/TRBV6-3	-	TRBJ2-1	CASSYRPLYNEQFF	TGTGCCAGCAGTTACAGGCCCCTCTACAATGAGCAGTTCTTC
-	TRBV15	-	TRBJ2-5	CATSRDNQETQYF	TGTGCCACCAGCAGAGACAACCAAGAGACCCAGTACTTC
few	TRBV10-3	-	TRBJ2-7	CAISGTDYEQYF	TGTGCCATCAGTGGGACAGACTACGAGCAGTACTTC
-	TRBV6-2/TRBV6-3	-	TRBJ1-1	CASMITPGVTEAFF	TGTGCCAGCATGATCACCCCGGGGGTCACTGAAGCTTTCTTT
few	TRBV7-2	TRBD2	TRBJ2-7	CASSLVLAGSYEQYF	TGTGCCAGCAGCTTAGTCTTAGCGGGATCCTACGAGCAGTACTTC
many	TRBV13	TRBD1	TRBJ2-7	CASSLTGGYEQYF	TGTGCCAGCAGCTTAACAGGGGGGTACGAGCAGTACTTC
-	TRBV5-1	TRBD1	TRBJ2-7	CASSLVRLQGMLREQYF	TGCGCCAGCAGCTTGGTGCGATTACAGGGGATGTTGCGCGAGCAGTACTTC
few	TRBV20-1	-	TRBJ2-5	CSASNVQVQETQYF	TGCAGTGCCTCGAACGTACAGGTCCAAGAGACCCAGTACTTC
-	TRBV5-1	-	TRBJ2-7	CASSIQAVTYEQYF	TGCGCCAGCAGCATCCAGGCAGTAACCTACGAGCAGTACTTC
-	TRBV12-3/TRBV12-4	TRBD1	TRBJ2-7	CASSRTGTDYEQYF	TGTGCCAGCAGCCGTACCGGGACAGATTACGAGCAGTACTTC
few	TRBV11-2	TRBD2	TRBJ2-2	CASSSSGGGGELFF	TGTGCCAGCAGCAGTAGCGGGGGGGGCGGGGAGCTGTTTTTT
many	TRBV13	-	TRBJ2-7	CASSLMGARGSYEQYF	TGTGCCAGCAGCTTAATGGGGGCGCGGGGCTCCTACGAGCAGTACTTC
few	TRBV9	-	TRBJ2-1	CASSAGQGEQFF	TGTGCCAGCAGCGCAGGGCAGGGTGAGCAGTTCTTC
few	TRBV7-6	-	TRBJ2-2	CASSLVRNTGELFF	TGTGCCAGCAGCTTAGTTAGGAACACCGGGGAGCTGTTTTTT
-	TRBV20-1	-	TRBJ1-5	CSARDRVMTAYNQPQHF	TGCAGTGCTAGAGATCGGGTGATGACGGCCTACAATCAGCCCCAGCATTTT
few	TRBV6-1	TRBD2	TRBJ2-1	CASRAGGEHNEQFF	TGTGCCAGCAGGGCGGGGGGGGAACACAATGAGCAGTTCTTC
few	TRBV5-1	-	TRBJ2-5	CASSHGPSPMWETQYF	TGCGCCAGCAGCCACGGACCCTCGCCGATGTGGGAGACCCAGTACTTC